The rows below give T cell receptor beta chains drawn from one sample of a study of vaccination and CD4 T cells after COVID-19. Antigen specificity for these receptors is unknown. TCRdb reprocessed the PCR reads via MiXCR and lists one record per CDR3 protein. The table includes several thousand distinct CDR3 sequences, more than 20% detected once. This specimen consisted of CD4+ T cells from blood, cultured in vitro, obtained after SARS-CoV-2 vaccination. All receptors derive from a human donor who had recovered from COVID-19. Each CDR3 is given with its conserved first and last residue. Each record gives: clone size, V gene, D gene, J gene, CDR3 DNA, CDR3 protein. The D gene is left open where the match is weak. For some rows the clone size is stated as once, few or many, or as a class when expanded; others skip it.

clone size: few; V gene: TRBV10-3; D gene: TRBD1; J gene: TRBJ1-5; CDR3 DNA: TGTGCCATCAGTGAGTCCACGGGACAGGGTTACAATCAGCCCCAGCATTTT; CDR3 protein: CAISESTGQGYNQPQHF
clone size: medium-sized; V gene: TRBV27; D gene: -; J gene: TRBJ2-7; CDR3 DNA: TGTGCCAGCAGTTTCACCACCGGGCCCGCCTACGAGCAGTACTTC; CDR3 protein: CASSFTTGPAYEQYF
clone size: -; V gene: TRBV29-1; D gene: -; J gene: TRBJ2-1; CDR3 DNA: TGCAGCGTTCTCCTACCCGCACACAATGAGCAGTTCTTC; CDR3 protein: CSVLLPAHNEQFF
clone size: few; V gene: TRBV7-2; D gene: -; J gene: TRBJ1-2; CDR3 DNA: TGTGCCAGCAGCCGAATTCTTAGGAGCCCCCCGATCTTC; CDR3 protein: CASSRILRSPPIF
clone size: -; V gene: TRBV27; D gene: TRBD1; J gene: TRBJ2-3; CDR3 DNA: TGTGCCAGCAGTTTATACGGGACAGGGAGGTATTTT; CDR3 protein: CASSLYGTGRYF
clone size: -; V gene: TRBV4-2; D gene: -; J gene: TRBJ1-1; CDR3 DNA: TGTGCCAGCAGCCAAGATCGAAGGACTGAAGCTTTCTTT; CDR3 protein: CASSQDRRTEAFF
clone size: medium-sized; V gene: TRBV20-1; D gene: -; J gene: TRBJ1-1; CDR3 DNA: TGCGGACGACTGCCAAGGTACACTGAAGCTTTCTTT; CDR3 protein: CGRLPRYTEAFF
clone size: -; V gene: TRBV7-2; D gene: -; J gene: TRBJ1-2; CDR3 DNA: TGTGCCAGCAGTTCAGTCGGAGGGGGCTATGGCTACACCTTC; CDR3 protein: CASSSVGGGYGYTF
clone size: few; V gene: TRBV28; D gene: -; J gene: TRBJ1-2; CDR3 DNA: TGTGCCAGCAGTTTAACGGGGGCCGTCTCCAGCTACACCTTC; CDR3 protein: CASSLTGAVSSYTF
clone size: -; V gene: TRBV20-1; D gene: -; J gene: TRBJ1-1; CDR3 DNA: TGCAGTGCTCCCCCTGGGGGGGTTTTTAACACTGAAGCTTTCTTT; CDR3 protein: CSAPPGGVFNTEAFF
clone size: -; V gene: TRBV6-4; D gene: TRBD2; J gene: TRBJ2-6; CDR3 DNA: TGTGCCAGCAGTGAACTAGCGGGTGGGGCCAACGTCCTGACTTTC; CDR3 protein: CASSELAGGANVLTF